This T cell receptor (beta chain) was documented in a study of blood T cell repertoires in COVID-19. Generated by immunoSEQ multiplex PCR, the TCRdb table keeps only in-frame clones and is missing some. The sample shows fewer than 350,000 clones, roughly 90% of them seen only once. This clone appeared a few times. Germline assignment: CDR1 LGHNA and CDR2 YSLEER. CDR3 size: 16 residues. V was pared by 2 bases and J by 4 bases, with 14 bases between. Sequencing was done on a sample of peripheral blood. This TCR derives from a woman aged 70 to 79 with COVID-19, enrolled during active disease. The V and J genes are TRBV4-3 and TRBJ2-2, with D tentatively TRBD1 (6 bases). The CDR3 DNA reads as TGCGCCAGCAGCCAACGGGAAGACAGGTTCACCGGGGAGCTGTTTTTT. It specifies CASSQREDRFTGELFF.